Below, 17 T cell receptor beta chains from the same sample are listed, as sequenced in a study of blood T cell repertoires in COVID-19. Assay used: immunoSEQ multiplex PCR; TCRdb lists only in-frame clones, some missing. The table records 200,000 to 300,000 clones, roughly 83% of them present only once. Sequenced: PBMCs or T cells enriched from blood (not recorded which). The receptors stem from a woman aged 45-65 years who had recovered from COVID-19.

The rearrangement links TRBV15 to TRBJ1-4; D gene ambiguous. The CDR3 has 15 amino acids. Germline V lookup: CDR1 LNHNV, CDR2 YYDKDF (reference sequence). V dropped 1 base and J dropped 8 bases, with 14 bases sitting between them. CDR3 amino acids: CATSRVSSRTEKLFF. The CDR3 DNA reads TGTGCCACCAGCAGAGTCAGTTCTAGAACCGAAAAACTGTTTTTT.

The gene calls are TRBV7-9 and TRBJ1-2; TRBD1 might be the D (6 bases). The CDR3 loop spans 12 amino acids. The germline gives CDR1 SEHNR, CDR2 FQNEAQ (reference sequence). V lost 5 bases, J lost 8 bases, and 12 bases lay in between. The CDR3, as DNA: TGTGCCAGCAGCCTGGGACATTCCGGCTACACCTTC. Translation: CASSLGHSGYTF.

This chain links TRBV4-3 with TRBJ2-2; a possible D gene is TRBD1 (6 bases). This CDR3 region has 17 residues. Between the trimmed V and J ends, which lost 1 base and 6 bases, there was a span of 18 bases. From germline, CDR1 is LGHNA and CDR2 YSLEER. The CDR3 loop is CASSQGADSEASGELFF. The CDR3 DNA follows: TGCGCCAGCAGCCAAGGAGCGGACAGCGAAGCGTCCGGGGAGCTGTTTTTT.

V gene TRBV13 combines with J gene TRBJ1-5, with D possibly TRBD1 on 6 matching bases. The CDR3 runs to 17 residues. Germline V gene sequence: CDR1 PRHDT, CDR2 FYEKMQ (reference sequence). Trimming stripped 3 bases from V and 0 bases from J, with 15 bases between. This CDR3 reads CASSFGQTGFSNQPQHF. DNA for the CDR3: TGTGCCAGCAGCTTCGGACAGACAGGCTTTAGCAATCAGCCCCAGCATTTT.

This chain joins TRBV2 and TRBJ1-5; tentatively, D is TRBD1 (5 bases). This CDR3 contains 17 residues. Trimming removed 7 bases from V and 4 bases from J, with 23 bases in between. The germline CDR1 and CDR2 sequences are SNHLY and FYNNEI. The CDR3 is CASTAAWLDSTNQPQHF. As DNA, the CDR3 is TGTGCCAGCACGGCGGCTTGGCTCGACAGTACAAATCAGCCCCAGCATTTT.

The chain joins TRBV5-8 to TRBJ1-5; possible D gene TRBD1, 5 bases. In germline, CDR1 is SGHTS, CDR2 YDEGEE. Trimming took 1 base from V and 6 from J, leaving 20 bases between them. CDR3 length: 17 residues. CDR3 nucleotide sequence: TGTGCCAGCAGCTTGAGGTCAGGGTGGTCTATTAGTCAGCCCCAGCATTTT. Amino acids: CASSLRSGWSISQPQHF.

The rearrangement joins TRBV11-1 to TRBJ1-5; D is unclear. The V end was cut by 2 bases, the J end by 5 bases, with 7 bases between. Germline CDR1 reads SGHAT; CDR2 reads FQDESV (reference sequence). This CDR3 has 13 residues. The CDR3, as DNA: TGTGCCAGCAGCTTATTGGCAGATCAGCCCCAGCATTTT. This encodes CASSLLADQPQHF.

This sequence joins TRBV30 and TRBJ1-2; 9 bases line up with TRBD1. The CDR3 contains 13 residues. V gave up 5 bases and J gave up 3 bases; unmatched junction bases: 4. Germline assignment: CDR1 GTSNPN and CDR2 SVGIG (reference sequence). CDR3 bases: TGTGCCTGGGGGACAGGGACTGACTATGGCTACACCTTC. Translation gives CAWGTGTDYGYTF. The full variable domain, its missing parts supplied by reference TRBV30 and TRBJ1-2, is SQTIHQWPATLVQPVGSPLSLECTVEGTSNPNLYWYRQAAGRGLQLLFYSVGIGQISSEVPQNLSASRPQDRQFILSSKKLLLSDSGFYLCAWGTGTDYGYTFGSGTRLTVV.

The chain couples TRBV4-2 to TRBJ1-6, with 7 bases identical to TRBD1. The CDR3 sequence is 15 residues long. Germline V CDR1 and CDR2: LGHNA, YNFKEQ. V shed 1 base, J shed 5 bases, and the junction held 2 bases outside the gene matches. As DNA, the CDR3 is TGTGCCAGCAGCCAAGGGGGACAGAATAATTCACCCCTCCACTTT. Translating it yields CASSQGGQNNSPLHF.

V gene TRBV25-1 combines with J gene TRBJ1-2, with D unresolved. Germline assignment: CDR1 MGHDK and CDR2 SYGVNS. Trimming took 8 bases from V and 4 from J, leaving 8 bases between them. This CDR3 has 11 residues. The CDR3 DNA follows: TGTGCCAGCCCCGTTGTCTATGGCTACACCTTC. Its translation is CASPVVYGYTF.

This chain joins TRBV9 and TRBJ2-1; 8 bases map to TRBD2. The CDR3 has 15 amino acids. In germline, CDR1 is SGDLS, CDR2 YYNGEE. Trimming cost V 6 bases and J 6 bases; bases outside gene matches: 11. DNA of the CDR3: TGTGCCAGCACTCAGACCGCCGGGACTAGCAATGAGCAGTTCTTC. Amino acid sequence: CASTQTAGTSNEQFF.

The chain has TRBV7-2 and TRBJ2-3; 7 positions agree with TRBD2. V lost 2 bases and J lost 6; bases outside the gene matches: 8. CDR1 and CDR2 (germline): SGHTA, FQGNSA. This CDR3 is built from 15 residues. The CDR3 region has the DNA TGTGCCAGCAGCTTATTGGGGAGGGAGGGGGATACGCAGTATTTT. It codes for CASSLLGREGDTQYF.

The V gene is TRBV7-6, the J gene TRBJ1-5; D uncertain. The germline V and J ends were trimmed by 5 bases and 7 bases, with 15 bases remaining between them. The CDR3 spans 14 residues. Germline V CDR1 and CDR2: SGHVS, FNYEAQ. Written as DNA, the CDR3 is TGTGCCAGCAGCCCCGAGGTGGGAGTCCAGCCCCAGCATTTT. The encoded protein is CASSPEVGVQPQHF.

The chain recombines TRBV6-4 with TRBJ2-2; D remains unclear. The V gene's germline CDR1 is MRHNA and CDR2 SNTAGT. V was shortened by 3 bases and J by 5 bases, with 7 bases between the two germline ends. The CDR3 has 13 residues. The CDR3 spells CASSEAGTGELFF. CDR3 coding DNA: TGTGCCAGCAGTGAAGCAGGAACCGGGGAGCTGTTTTTT.

This clone appeared once. J is TRBJ2-7 and V is TRBV9, with 11 bases that match TRBD2. The V segment lost 2 bases and the J segment 2 bases; nucleotides outside the gene matches: 3. The CDR3 extends over 15 amino acids. The germline gives CDR1 SGDLS, CDR2 YYNGEE. The CDR3 DNA reads TGTGCCAGCAGCGTGACTAGCGGGACTACCTACGAGCAGTACTTC. Amino acids: CASSVTSGTTYEQYF.

The chain is built from TRBV7-8 and TRBJ2-2; 8 nucleotides line up with TRBD1. The ends lost 5 bases at V and 6 bases at J; junction bases unmatched: 8. CDR3 length equals 15 residues. The germline V gene encodes CDR1 SGHVS and CDR2 FQNEAQ. The DNA for the CDR3 is TGTGCCAGCAGCCCACGGGACAGGCCGGCCGGGGAGCTGTTTTTT. Translated, it gives CASSPRDRPAGELFF.

This clone appeared once. This chain uses TRBV21-1 with TRBJ2-1; the table gives TRBD1 as D, unverified against the DNA. TRBV21-1 is classified as a pseudogene. The length of the CDR3 is 17 residues. DNA of the CDR3: TGTGCCAGCAGTCCCCCGGGACAGTTTCGGGACTACAATGAGCAGTTCTTC. This translates into CASSPPGQFRDYNEQFF.